These T cell receptor beta chains were read from a single sample in a study of immune evolution from preneoplasia to lung adenocarcinoma. Sequenced by immunoSEQ multiplex PCR; TCRdb stores in-frame clones only, minus some. Of under 7,500 clones detected, 70% to 80% appear once; the ten largest clones hold approximately 12%. The specimen sequenced was FFPE minimally invasive lung adenocarcinoma tissue. Source of these receptors: a person aged 70 to 85 with lung adenocarcinoma. CDR3s include the opening cysteine and the closing phenylalanine or tryptophan. D genes are given only for firm matches. Not all rows give a size; the values are once, few, many and, for expanded clones, a class.

J gene: TRBJ2-7
V gene: TRBV19
clone size: -
D gene: -
CDR3 DNA: TGTGCCAGTAGTATAGAAGTCTCCTTGGGCCACGAGCAGTACTTC
CDR3 protein: CASSIEVSLGHEQYF

J gene: TRBJ2-5
V gene: TRBV19
clone size: -
D gene: -
CDR3 DNA: TGTGCCAGTAGTATGGGGGGCCGACAGGGAGAAGAGACCCAGTACTTC
CDR3 protein: CASSMGGRQGEETQYF

J gene: TRBJ1-4
V gene: TRBV29-1
clone size: -
D gene: TRBD1
CDR3 DNA: TGCAGCGTCCAAGGGACAGGGGTAACTAATGAAAAACTGTTTTTT
CDR3 protein: CSVQGTGVTNEKLFF

J gene: TRBJ2-5
V gene: TRBV29-1
clone size: -
D gene: -
CDR3 DNA: TGCAGCGTTTTAGGGGCAGCTGACGGAGAGACCCAGTACTTC
CDR3 protein: CSVLGAADGETQYF

J gene: TRBJ2-4
V gene: TRBV5-8
clone size: -
D gene: TRBD2
CDR3 DNA: TGTGCCAGCAGCACGGGACTAGCGGGGGGGCTAACGGCCAAAAACATTCAGTACTTC
CDR3 protein: CASSTGLAGGLTAKNIQYF

J gene: TRBJ2-1
V gene: TRBV6-4
clone size: few
D gene: -
CDR3 DNA: TGTGCCAGCAGTGACTCGGGGCGAAGCTCCTACAATGAGCAGTTCTTC
CDR3 protein: CASSDSGRSSYNEQFF

J gene: TRBJ2-2
V gene: TRBV11-2
clone size: few
D gene: -
CDR3 DNA: TGTGCCAGCAGCACCCTCTCCGGGGAGCTGTTTTTT
CDR3 protein: CASSTLSGELFF

J gene: TRBJ1-5
V gene: TRBV27
clone size: once
D gene: -
CDR3 DNA: TGTGCCAGCAGTTTTGTGAGAAATCAGCCCCAGCATTTT
CDR3 protein: CASSFVRNQPQHF

J gene: TRBJ1-5
V gene: TRBV30
clone size: -
D gene: -
CDR3 DNA: TGTGCCTGGAGGGGTAGCAATCAGCCCCAGCATTTT
CDR3 protein: CAWRGSNQPQHF

J gene: TRBJ1-2
V gene: TRBV20-1
clone size: -
D gene: -
CDR3 DNA: TGCAGTGCTTTAGATAACTATGGCTACACCTTC
CDR3 protein: CSALDNYGYTF

J gene: TRBJ1-1
V gene: TRBV19
clone size: few
D gene: TRBD1
CDR3 DNA: TGTGCCACTCAGGACAGGGGGCGGCGGAACGCTTTCTTT
CDR3 protein: CATQDRGRRNAFF

J gene: TRBJ2-1
V gene: TRBV6-5
clone size: -
D gene: -
CDR3 DNA: TGTGCCAGCAGTGGGGCGGGAAGGTCCTACAATGAGCAGTTCTTC
CDR3 protein: CASSGAGRSYNEQFF

J gene: TRBJ1-5
V gene: TRBV5-8
clone size: -
D gene: -
CDR3 DNA: TGTGCCAGCAGCTTGCGGGGGGCGATGCCTCAGCCCCAGCATTTT
CDR3 protein: CASSLRGAMPQPQHF

J gene: TRBJ2-3
V gene: TRBV6-4
clone size: -
D gene: -
CDR3 DNA: TGTGCCAGCAGTGACAGAAGACAGAGAAGATTCACAGATACGCAGTATTTT
CDR3 protein: CASSDRRQRRFTDTQYF

J gene: TRBJ2-7
V gene: TRBV28
clone size: -
D gene: TRBD2
CDR3 DNA: TGTGCCATCCGGACTAGCGGAATATACGAGCAGTACTTC
CDR3 protein: CAIRTSGIYEQYF

J gene: TRBJ1-4
V gene: TRBV28
clone size: -
D gene: -
CDR3 DNA: TGTGCCAGCAGTTTAATGGGGGGGGCAGTCGGTGAAAAACTGTTTTTT
CDR3 protein: CASSLMGGAVGEKLFF

J gene: TRBJ2-4
V gene: TRBV7-9
clone size: -
D gene: TRBD1
CDR3 DNA: TGTGCCAGCAACGACCAGGGGGACATTCAGTACTTC
CDR3 protein: CASNDQGDIQYF

J gene: TRBJ2-7
V gene: TRBV4-1
clone size: -
D gene: -
CDR3 DNA: TGCGCCAGCAGCCAAGGGGAGACAGGCCTTAACGAGCAGTACTTC
CDR3 protein: CASSQGETGLNEQYF

J gene: TRBJ1-5
V gene: TRBV5-3
clone size: -
D gene: -
CDR3 DNA: TGTGCCAGAAGCCGGAGGGGGGACAATCAGCCCCAGCATTTT
CDR3 protein: CARSRRGDNQPQHF

J gene: TRBJ2-2
V gene: TRBV19
clone size: -
D gene: -
CDR3 DNA: TGTGCCAGTTCTATCCAGTCCGGGGAGCTGTTTTTT
CDR3 protein: CASSIQSGELFF

J gene: TRBJ2-1
V gene: TRBV5-1
clone size: -
D gene: TRBD2
CDR3 DNA: TGCGCCAGCAGCGGCGGCGGGAGAATCTACAATGAGCAGTTCTTC
CDR3 protein: CASSGGGRIYNEQFF

J gene: TRBJ2-5
V gene: TRBV11-2
clone size: -
D gene: -
CDR3 DNA: TGTGCCAGCAGCTTTGGTTCGGAGACCCAGTACTTC
CDR3 protein: CASSFGSETQYF

J gene: TRBJ2-3
V gene: TRBV14
clone size: -
D gene: -
CDR3 DNA: TGTGCCAGCAGCCAAGATACTGGCAGATCCTTTGGTACGCAGTATTTT
CDR3 protein: CASSQDTGRSFGTQYF

J gene: TRBJ2-7
V gene: TRBV16
clone size: once
D gene: TRBD1
CDR3 DNA: TGTGCCAGCAGCTATACAGGGGACTACGAGCAGTACTTC
CDR3 protein: CASSYTGDYEQYF

J gene: TRBJ2-3
V gene: TRBV7-9
clone size: -
D gene: TRBD2
CDR3 DNA: TGTGCCAGCAGCTTAGGGGCGGGAGGGCCCCAAGATACGCAGTATTTT
CDR3 protein: CASSLGAGGPQDTQYF

J gene: TRBJ2-1
V gene: TRBV19
clone size: few
D gene: -
CDR3 DNA: TGTGCCAGTAGTCTGGCCGATTATAATGAGCAGTTCTTC
CDR3 protein: CASSLADYNEQFF

J gene: TRBJ2-1
V gene: TRBV6-1
clone size: -
D gene: -
CDR3 DNA: TGTGCCAGCACCCGGGACTCCTCAGGTAGTGAGCAGTTCTTC
CDR3 protein: CASTRDSSGSEQFF

J gene: TRBJ1-5
V gene: TRBV7-9
clone size: -
D gene: -
CDR3 DNA: TGTGCCAGCAGCTTAGAAGGGCAGCCCCAGCATTTT
CDR3 protein: CASSLEGQPQHF

J gene: TRBJ2-3
V gene: TRBV20-1
clone size: -
D gene: -
CDR3 DNA: TGCAGTGCTAGAATCGCAGATACGCAGTATTTT
CDR3 protein: CSARIADTQYF

J gene: TRBJ2-2
V gene: TRBV5-1
clone size: -
D gene: TRBD1
CDR3 DNA: TGCGCCAGCAGCCGGGACAGGGGTGGCGGGGAGCTGTTTTTT
CDR3 protein: CASSRDRGGGELFF

J gene: TRBJ1-2
V gene: TRBV6-9
clone size: -
D gene: TRBD1
CDR3 DNA: TGTGCCAGCAGTCGTCTGGACAGGAACTATGGCTACACCTTC
CDR3 protein: CASSRLDRNYGYTF

J gene: TRBJ2-7
V gene: TRBV5-1
clone size: few
D gene: -
CDR3 DNA: TGCGCCAGCAGCTTTACCTTTGGTGGGACCTCCGAGCAGTACTTC
CDR3 protein: CASSFTFGGTSEQYF

J gene: TRBJ2-3
V gene: TRBV5-1
clone size: -
D gene: -
CDR3 DNA: TGCGCCAGCAGAATTTCGGGACTCACAGATACGCAGTATTTT
CDR3 protein: CASRISGLTDTQYF

J gene: TRBJ2-5
V gene: TRBV27
clone size: -
D gene: TRBD1
CDR3 DNA: TGTGCCAGCAGTTTTACAGGGGGCCGGGAGACCCAGTACTTC
CDR3 protein: CASSFTGGRETQYF

J gene: TRBJ2-7
V gene: TRBV27
clone size: -
D gene: -
CDR3 DNA: TGTGCCAGCAGGAATCCTCTGACAGAGACCTACGAGCAGTACTTC
CDR3 protein: CASRNPLTETYEQYF

J gene: TRBJ2-7
V gene: TRBV7-9
clone size: -
D gene: -
CDR3 DNA: TGTGCCAGCTTCTGGGGGAATGAGCAGTACTTC
CDR3 protein: CASFWGNEQYF

J gene: TRBJ2-3
V gene: TRBV27
clone size: few
D gene: TRBD2
CDR3 DNA: TGTGCCAGCAGTTCCTTGGGACTAGCGGGCTTTGGAGATACGCAGTATTTT
CDR3 protein: CASSSLGLAGFGDTQYF

J gene: TRBJ2-7
V gene: TRBV29-1
clone size: -
D gene: TRBD1
CDR3 DNA: TGCAGCGCTGGACAGGGGTACGGCGAGCAGTACTTC
CDR3 protein: CSAGQGYGEQYF

J gene: TRBJ1-4
V gene: TRBV15
clone size: once
D gene: -
CDR3 DNA: TGTGCCACCAGCAGAGGGGGAGTTAATGAAAAACTGTTTTTT
CDR3 protein: CATSRGGVNEKLFF

J gene: TRBJ2-7
V gene: TRBV19
clone size: -
D gene: TRBD2
CDR3 DNA: TGTGCCAGTAGTAGGGATTTCCTAGCGGGAACCTACGAGCAGTACTTC
CDR3 protein: CASSRDFLAGTYEQYF

J gene: TRBJ1-2
V gene: TRBV15
clone size: -
D gene: TRBD1
CDR3 DNA: TGTGCCACCAGCAGGGACAGGGGGATAAACTATGGCTACACCTTC
CDR3 protein: CATSRDRGINYGYTF

J gene: TRBJ2-7
V gene: TRBV5-1
clone size: -
D gene: TRBD2
CDR3 DNA: TGCGCCAGCAGCTTAGGGACTAGCGGGGGGGCCGGCGAGCAGTACTTC
CDR3 protein: CASSLGTSGGAGEQYF

J gene: TRBJ2-1
V gene: TRBV7-9
clone size: -
D gene: -
CDR3 DNA: TGTGCCAGCAGCTTATTGGCCCTTGCCTACAATGAGCAGTTCTTC
CDR3 protein: CASSLLALAYNEQFF

J gene: TRBJ2-2
V gene: TRBV7-9
clone size: -
D gene: -
CDR3 DNA: TGTGCCAGCAGCTTATCGGCAGGGAACACCGGGGAGCTGTTTTTT
CDR3 protein: CASSLSAGNTGELFF